A single sample is the source of the 5 T cell receptor beta chains below, sequenced in a study of T cell repertoires in cytomegalovirus infection. Each CDR3 protein is one row after TCRdb ran MiXCR on the reads. Of around 180,000 distinct CDR3 sequences listed, about 21% are singletons. The sequenced sample consisted of PBMCs. The source of these receptors is a human donor in good health (CMV status not recorded). Some clones in this sample may be carry-over from other donors' samples.

A few counts support this clonotype. The chain joins TRBV20-1 to TRBJ1-1; 7 nucleotides line up with TRBD1. The germline V gene has CDR1 DFQATT and CDR2 SNEGSKA (reference sequence). The trim removed 0 bases at V and 8 bases at J, leaving 6 bases unmatched. The CDR3 has 13 amino acids. The CDR3 DNA follows: TGCAGTGCTAGAGATTCAGGGGGGGGGGAAGCTTTCTTT. Translation: CSARDSGGGEAFF.

This clonotype was seen only a few times. J is TRBJ1-2 and V is TRBV7-2, with a tentative D call TRBD1 (5 bases). CDR1 is SGHTA and CDR2 is FQGNSA in the germline V gene. CDR3 length equals 13 residues. V lost 2 bases and J lost 5, with 9 bases in between. CDR3 in amino acids: CASSLQGGYGYTF. CDR3 bases: TGTGCCAGCAGCTTACAGGGAGGGTATGGCTACACCTTC.

This chain links TRBV5-1 with TRBJ1-6; 9 bases align to TRBD1. The CDR3 is 16 residues long. Losses at the gene ends were 3 bases for V and 9 bases for J; bases not matched to a gene: 10. Germline V lookup: CDR1 SGHRS, CDR2 YFSETQ. The CDR3 DNA reads as TGCGCCAGCAGCTGGGAACAGGGGGCGGTTTCTTCACCCCTCCACTTT. Its translation is CASSWEQGAVSSPLHF.

As to this clonotype: Given the absence of the conserved phenylalanine or tryptophan at the CDR3 end, a read error is likely. This sequence joins TRBV19 and TRBJ1-5; 7 nucleotides align to TRBD1. The CDR3 spans 17 residues. V gave up 5 bases and J gave up 1 base; unmatched junction bases: 11. CDR1 and CDR2 (germline): LNHDA, SQIVND (reference sequence). The CDR3 spells CASSASPGQESNQPQHL. The CDR3 DNA follows: TGTGCCAGTAGTGCTTCCCCCGGACAGGAGAGCAATCAGCCCCAGCATTTA.

This clonotype has a count of ten or more. This chain links TRBV7-2 with TRBJ2-1, with TRBD1 identical over 7 bases. V lost 4 bases, J lost 7 bases, and 19 bases stayed unmatched. The CDR3 is 18 residues long. Germline CDR1 reads SGHTA; CDR2 reads FQGNSA. The CDR3, as DNA: TGTGCCAGCAGCTCGAAAGGCGAAAGTGCAGGGGGTCGGAATGAGCAGTTCTTC. Protein sequence: CASSSKGESAGGRNEQFF.